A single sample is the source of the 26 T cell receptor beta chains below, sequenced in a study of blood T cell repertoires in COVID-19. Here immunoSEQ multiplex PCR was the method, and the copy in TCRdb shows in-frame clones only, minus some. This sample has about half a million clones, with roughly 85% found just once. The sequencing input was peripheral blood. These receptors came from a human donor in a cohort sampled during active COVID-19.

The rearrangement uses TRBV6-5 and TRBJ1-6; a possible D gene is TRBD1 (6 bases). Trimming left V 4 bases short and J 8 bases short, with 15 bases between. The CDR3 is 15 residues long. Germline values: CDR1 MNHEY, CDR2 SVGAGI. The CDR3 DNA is TGTGCCAGCAGTTCTTTGACAGGATTGTATTCACCCCTCCACTTT. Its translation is CASSSLTGLYSPLHF.

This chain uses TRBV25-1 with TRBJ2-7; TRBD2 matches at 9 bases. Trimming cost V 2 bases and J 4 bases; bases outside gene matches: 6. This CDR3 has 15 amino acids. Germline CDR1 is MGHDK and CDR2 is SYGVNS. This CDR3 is CASSEGQTSGYEQYF. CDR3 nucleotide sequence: TGTGCCAGCAGTGAAGGGCAGACTAGCGGATACGAGCAGTACTTC.

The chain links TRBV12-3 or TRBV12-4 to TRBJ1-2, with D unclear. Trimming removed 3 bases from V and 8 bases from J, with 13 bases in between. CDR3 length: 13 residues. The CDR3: CASSFRGGGGYTF. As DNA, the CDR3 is TGTGCCAGCAGTTTCCGGGGAGGCGGAGGCTACACCTTC.

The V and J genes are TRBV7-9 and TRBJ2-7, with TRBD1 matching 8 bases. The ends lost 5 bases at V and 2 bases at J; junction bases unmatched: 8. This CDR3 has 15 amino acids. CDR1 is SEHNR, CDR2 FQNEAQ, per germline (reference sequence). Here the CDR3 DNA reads TGTGCCAGCAGCCCTCAGGGGGCACCAGCCTACGAGCAGTACTTC. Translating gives CASSPQGAPAYEQYF.

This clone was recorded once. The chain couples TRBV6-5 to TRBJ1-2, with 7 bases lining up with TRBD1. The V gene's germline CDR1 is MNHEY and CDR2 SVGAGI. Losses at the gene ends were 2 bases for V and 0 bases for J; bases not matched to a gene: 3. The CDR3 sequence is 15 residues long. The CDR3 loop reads CASSYGDSTNYGYTF. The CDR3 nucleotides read TGTGCCAGCAGTTACGGGGACAGCACTAACTATGGCTACACCTTC.

The DNA of the CDR3 is TGTGCCAGTAGTACCCGGGACAAGGGCGCCGGGGAGCTGTTTTTT. This translates into CASSTRDKGAGELFF. The gene calls are TRBV19 and TRBJ2-2, with D maybe TRBD1 (6 bases). Germline lookup yields CDR1 LNHDA and CDR2 SQIVND (reference sequence). The V end lost 4 bases, the J end lost 6 bases, and 15 bases lay between the germline ends. The CDR3 covers 15 residues.

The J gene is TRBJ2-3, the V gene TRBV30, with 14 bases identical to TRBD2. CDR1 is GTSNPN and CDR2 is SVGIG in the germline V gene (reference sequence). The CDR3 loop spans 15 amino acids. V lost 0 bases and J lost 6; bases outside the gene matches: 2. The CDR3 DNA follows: TGTGCCTGGAGTGTGGGACTAGCGGGAGTGGATACGCAGTATTTT. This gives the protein CAWSVGLAGVDTQYF. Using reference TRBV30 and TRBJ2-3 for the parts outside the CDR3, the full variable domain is SQTIHQWPATLVQPVGSPLSLECTVEGTSNPNLYWYRQAAGRGLQLLFYSVGIGQISSEVPQNLSASRPQDRQFILSSKKLLLSDSGFYLCAWSVGLAGVDTQYFGPGTRLTVL.

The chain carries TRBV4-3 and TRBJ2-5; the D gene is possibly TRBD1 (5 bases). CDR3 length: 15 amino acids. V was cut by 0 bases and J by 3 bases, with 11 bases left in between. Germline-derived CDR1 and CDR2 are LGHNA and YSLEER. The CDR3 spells CASSQEFGQEETQYF. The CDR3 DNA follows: TGCGCCAGCAGCCAAGAATTTGGACAAGAAGAGACCCAGTACTTC.

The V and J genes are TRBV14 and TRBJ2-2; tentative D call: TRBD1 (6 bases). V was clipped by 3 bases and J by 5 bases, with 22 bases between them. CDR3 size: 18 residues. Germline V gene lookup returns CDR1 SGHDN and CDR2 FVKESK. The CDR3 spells CASSQGLLQGPKTGELFF. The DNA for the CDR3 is TGTGCCAGCAGCCAGGGGTTGCTACAGGGCCCCAAGACCGGGGAGCTGTTTTTT.

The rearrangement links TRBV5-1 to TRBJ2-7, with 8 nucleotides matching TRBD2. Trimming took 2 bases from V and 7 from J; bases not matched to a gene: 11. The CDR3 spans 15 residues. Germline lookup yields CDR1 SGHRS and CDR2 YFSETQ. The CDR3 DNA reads TGCGCCAGCAGCTTAGAATCCAGCGGGAGATATGAGCAGTACTTC. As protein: CASSLESSGRYEQYF.

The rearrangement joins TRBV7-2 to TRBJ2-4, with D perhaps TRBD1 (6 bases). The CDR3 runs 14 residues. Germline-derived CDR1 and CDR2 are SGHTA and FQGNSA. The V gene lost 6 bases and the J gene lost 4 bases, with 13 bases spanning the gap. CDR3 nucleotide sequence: TGTGCCAGCAGGGAAGGGCAGGGGAAAAACATTCAGTACTTC. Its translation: CASREGQGKNIQYF.

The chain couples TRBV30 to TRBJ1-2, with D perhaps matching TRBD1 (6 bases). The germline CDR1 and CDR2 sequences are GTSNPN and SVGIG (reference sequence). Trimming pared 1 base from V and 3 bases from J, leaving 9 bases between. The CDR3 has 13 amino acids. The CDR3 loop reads CAWSADRDYGYTF. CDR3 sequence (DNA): TGTGCCTGGAGTGCGGACAGAGACTATGGCTACACCTTC. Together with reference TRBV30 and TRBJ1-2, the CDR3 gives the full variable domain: SQTIHQWPATLVQPVGSPLSLECTVEGTSNPNLYWYRQAAGRGLQLLFYSVGIGQISSEVPQNLSASRPQDRQFILSSKKLLLSDSGFYLCAWSADRDYGYTFGSGTRLTVV.

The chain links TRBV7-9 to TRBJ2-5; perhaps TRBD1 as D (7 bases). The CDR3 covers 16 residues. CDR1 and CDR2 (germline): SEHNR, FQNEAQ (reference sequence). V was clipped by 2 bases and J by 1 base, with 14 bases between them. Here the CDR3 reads CASSLTGDFPQETQYF. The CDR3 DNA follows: TGTGCCAGCAGCTTAACAGGGGACTTCCCCCAAGAGACCCAGTACTTC.

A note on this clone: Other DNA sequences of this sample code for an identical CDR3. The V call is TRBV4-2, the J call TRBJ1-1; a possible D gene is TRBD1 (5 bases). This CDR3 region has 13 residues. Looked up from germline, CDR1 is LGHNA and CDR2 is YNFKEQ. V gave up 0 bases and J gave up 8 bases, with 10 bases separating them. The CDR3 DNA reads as TGTGCCAGCAGCCAAGATCGGGGGAGGGAAGCTTTCTTT. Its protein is CASSQDRGREAFF.

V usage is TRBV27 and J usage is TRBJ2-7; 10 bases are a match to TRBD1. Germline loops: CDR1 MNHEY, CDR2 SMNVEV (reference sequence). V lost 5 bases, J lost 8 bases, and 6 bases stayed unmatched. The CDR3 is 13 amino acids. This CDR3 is CASSPGQGEKQYF. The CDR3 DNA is TGTGCCAGCAGTCCAGGACAGGGGGAGAAGCAGTACTTC.

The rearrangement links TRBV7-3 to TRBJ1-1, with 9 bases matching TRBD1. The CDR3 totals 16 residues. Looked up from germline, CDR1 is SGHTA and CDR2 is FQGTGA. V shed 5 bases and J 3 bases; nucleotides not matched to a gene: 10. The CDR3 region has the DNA TGTGCCAGCAGCCTTAAGGGGCGGACAGGGGACACTGAAGCTTTCTTT. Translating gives CASSLKGRTGDTEAFF.

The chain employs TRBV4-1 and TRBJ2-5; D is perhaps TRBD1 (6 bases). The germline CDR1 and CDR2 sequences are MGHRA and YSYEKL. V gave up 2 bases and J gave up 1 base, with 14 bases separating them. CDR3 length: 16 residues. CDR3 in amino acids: CASSQQGPQLQETQYF. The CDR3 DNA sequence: TGCGCCAGCAGCCAACAGGGGCCCCAACTCCAAGAGACCCAGTACTTC.

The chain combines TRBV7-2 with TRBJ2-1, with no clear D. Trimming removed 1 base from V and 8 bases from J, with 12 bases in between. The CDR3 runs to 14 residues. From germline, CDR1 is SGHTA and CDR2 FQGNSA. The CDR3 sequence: CASSLGSWQDEQFF. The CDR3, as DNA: TGTGCCAGCAGCTTAGGCTCATGGCAGGATGAGCAGTTCTTC.

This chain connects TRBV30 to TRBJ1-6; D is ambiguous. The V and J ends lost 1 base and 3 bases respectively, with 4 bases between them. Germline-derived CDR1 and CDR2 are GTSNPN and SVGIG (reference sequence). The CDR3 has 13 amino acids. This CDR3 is CAWSASYNSPLHF. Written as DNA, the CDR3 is TGTGCCTGGAGTGCCAGCTATAATTCACCCCTCCACTTT.

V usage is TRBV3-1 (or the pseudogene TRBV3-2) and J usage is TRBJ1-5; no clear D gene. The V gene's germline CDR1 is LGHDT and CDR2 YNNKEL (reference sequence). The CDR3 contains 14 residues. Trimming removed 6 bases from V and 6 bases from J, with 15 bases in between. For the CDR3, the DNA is TGTGCCAGCAGTCCTTACTCGCACGGTCAGCCCCAGCATTTT. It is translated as CASSPYSHGQPQHF.

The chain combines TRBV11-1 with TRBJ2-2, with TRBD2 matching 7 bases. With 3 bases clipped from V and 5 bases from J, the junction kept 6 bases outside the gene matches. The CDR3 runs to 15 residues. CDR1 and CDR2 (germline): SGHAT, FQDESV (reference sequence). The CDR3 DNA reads TGTGCCAGCAGCTTCGGGACTACCTCGACCGGGGAGCTGTTTTTT. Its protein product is CASSFGTTSTGELFF.

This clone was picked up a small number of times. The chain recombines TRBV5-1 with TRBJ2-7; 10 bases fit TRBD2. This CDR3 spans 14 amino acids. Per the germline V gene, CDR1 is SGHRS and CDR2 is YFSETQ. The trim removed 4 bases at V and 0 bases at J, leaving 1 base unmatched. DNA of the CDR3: TGCGCCAGCAGCGGGACTAGCGCCTCCTACGAGCAGTACTTC. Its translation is CASSGTSASYEQYF.

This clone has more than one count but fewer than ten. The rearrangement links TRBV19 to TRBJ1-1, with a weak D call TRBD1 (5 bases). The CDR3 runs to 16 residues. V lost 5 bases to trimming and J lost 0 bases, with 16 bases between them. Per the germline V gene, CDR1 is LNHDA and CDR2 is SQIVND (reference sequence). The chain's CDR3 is CASSPNRRIMNTEAFF. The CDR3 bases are TGTGCCAGTAGTCCGAACAGGCGAATCATGAACACTGAAGCTTTCTTT. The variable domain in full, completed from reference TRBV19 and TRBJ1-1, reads DGGITQSPKYLFRKEGQNVTLSCEQNLNHDAMYWYRQDPGQGLRLIYYSQIVNDFQKGDIAEGYSVSREKKESFPLTVTSAQKNPTAFYLCASSPNRRIMNTEAFFGQGTRLTVV.

This CDR3 reads CASRQGANYGYTF. For the CDR3, the DNA is TGTGCCAGCAGACAAGGAGCTAACTATGGCTACACCTTC. This chain uses TRBV6-5 with TRBJ1-2; no clear D gene. CDR3 length: 13 residues. Per germline, CDR1 MNHEY and CDR2 SVGAGI. The V end was cut by 6 bases, the J end by 0 bases, with 8 bases between.

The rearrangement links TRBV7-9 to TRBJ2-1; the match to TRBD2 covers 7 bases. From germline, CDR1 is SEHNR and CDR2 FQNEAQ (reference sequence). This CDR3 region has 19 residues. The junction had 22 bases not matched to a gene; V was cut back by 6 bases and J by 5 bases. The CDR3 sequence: CASRLGRAGKRDVDNEQFF. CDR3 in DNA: TGTGCCAGCAGATTGGGCCGAGCGGGAAAAAGAGATGTTGACAATGAGCAGTTCTTC.

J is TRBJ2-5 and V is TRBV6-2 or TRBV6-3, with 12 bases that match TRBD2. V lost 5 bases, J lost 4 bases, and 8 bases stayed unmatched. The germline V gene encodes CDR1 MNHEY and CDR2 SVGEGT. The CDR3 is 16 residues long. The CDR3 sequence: CASSVTSGRLVETQYF. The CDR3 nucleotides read TGTGCCAGCAGTGTGACTAGCGGGAGACTAGTAGAGACCCAGTACTTC.